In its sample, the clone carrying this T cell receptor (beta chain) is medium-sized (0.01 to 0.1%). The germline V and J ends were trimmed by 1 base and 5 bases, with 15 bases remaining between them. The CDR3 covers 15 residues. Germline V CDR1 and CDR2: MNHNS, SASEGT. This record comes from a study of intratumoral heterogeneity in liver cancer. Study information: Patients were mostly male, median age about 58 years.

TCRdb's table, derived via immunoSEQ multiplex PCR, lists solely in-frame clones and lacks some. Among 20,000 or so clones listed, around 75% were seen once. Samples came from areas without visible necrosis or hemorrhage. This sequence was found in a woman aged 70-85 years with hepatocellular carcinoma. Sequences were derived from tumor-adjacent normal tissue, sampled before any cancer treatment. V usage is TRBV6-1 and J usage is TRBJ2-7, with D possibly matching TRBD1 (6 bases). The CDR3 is CASSEVSRGWDEQYF. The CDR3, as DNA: TGTGCCAGCAGTGAAGTGTCAAGGGGGTGGGACGAGCAGTACTTC.